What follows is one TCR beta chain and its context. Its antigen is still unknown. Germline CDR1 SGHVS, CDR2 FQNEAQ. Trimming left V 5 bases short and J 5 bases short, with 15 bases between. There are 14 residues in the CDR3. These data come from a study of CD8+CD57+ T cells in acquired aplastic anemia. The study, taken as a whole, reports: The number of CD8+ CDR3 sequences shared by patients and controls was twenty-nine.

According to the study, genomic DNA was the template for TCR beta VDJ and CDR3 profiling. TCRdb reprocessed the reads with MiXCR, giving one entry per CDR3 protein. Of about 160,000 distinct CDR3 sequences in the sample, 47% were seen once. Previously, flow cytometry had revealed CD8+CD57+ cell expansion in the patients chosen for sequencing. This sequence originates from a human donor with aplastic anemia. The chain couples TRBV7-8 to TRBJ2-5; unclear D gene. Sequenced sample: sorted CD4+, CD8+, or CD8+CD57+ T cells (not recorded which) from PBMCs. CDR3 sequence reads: CASSRNQDPETQYF. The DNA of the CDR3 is TGTGCCAGCAGCCGGAACCAAGACCCTGAGACCCAGTACTTC. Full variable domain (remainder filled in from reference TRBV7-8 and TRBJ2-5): GAGVSQSPRYKVAKRGQDVALRCDPISGHVSLFWYQQALGQGPEFLTYFQNEAQLDKSGLPSDRFFAERPEGSVSTLKIQRTQQEDSAVYLCASSRNQDPETQYFGPGTRLLVL.